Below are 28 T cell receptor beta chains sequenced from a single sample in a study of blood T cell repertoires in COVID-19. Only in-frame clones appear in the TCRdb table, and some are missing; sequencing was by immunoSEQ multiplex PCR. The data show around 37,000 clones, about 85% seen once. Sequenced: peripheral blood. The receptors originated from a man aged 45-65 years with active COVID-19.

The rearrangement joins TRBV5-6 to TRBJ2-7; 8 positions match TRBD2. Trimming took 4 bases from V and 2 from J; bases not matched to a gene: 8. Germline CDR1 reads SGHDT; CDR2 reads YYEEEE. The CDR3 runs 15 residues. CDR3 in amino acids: CASSPVAGGPYEQYF. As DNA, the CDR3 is TGTGCCAGCAGCCCGGTGGCGGGGGGACCCTACGAGCAGTACTTC.

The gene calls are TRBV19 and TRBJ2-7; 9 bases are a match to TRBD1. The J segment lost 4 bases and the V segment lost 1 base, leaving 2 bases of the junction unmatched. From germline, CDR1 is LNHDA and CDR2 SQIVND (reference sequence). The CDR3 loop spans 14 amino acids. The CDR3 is CASSIGTGAYEQYF. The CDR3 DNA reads TGTGCCAGTAGTATAGGGACAGGGGCATACGAGCAGTACTTC.

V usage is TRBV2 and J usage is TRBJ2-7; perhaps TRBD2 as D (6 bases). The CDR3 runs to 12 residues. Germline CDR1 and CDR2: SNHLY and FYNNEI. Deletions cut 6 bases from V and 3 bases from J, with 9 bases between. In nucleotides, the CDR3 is TGTGCCAGCAGAGGGGACTTCTACGAGCAGTACTTC. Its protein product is CASRGDFYEQYF.

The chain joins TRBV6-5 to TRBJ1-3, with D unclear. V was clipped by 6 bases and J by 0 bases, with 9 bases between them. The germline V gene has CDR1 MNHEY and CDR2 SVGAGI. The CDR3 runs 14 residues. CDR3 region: CASRPGHSGNTIYF. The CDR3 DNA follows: TGTGCCAGCAGACCGGGTCACTCTGGAAACACCATATATTTT.

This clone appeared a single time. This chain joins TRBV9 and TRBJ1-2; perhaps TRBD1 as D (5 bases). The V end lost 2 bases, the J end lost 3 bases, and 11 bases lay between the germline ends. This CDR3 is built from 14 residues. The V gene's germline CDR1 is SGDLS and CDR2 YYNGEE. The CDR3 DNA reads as TGTGCCAGCAGCGTTGCGGGGCTGGACTATGGCTACACCTTC. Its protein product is CASSVAGLDYGYTF. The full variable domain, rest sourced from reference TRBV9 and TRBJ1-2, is DSGVTQTPKHLITATGQRVTLRCSPRSGDLSVYWYQQSLDQGLQFLIQYYNGEERAKGNILERFSAQQFPDLHSELNLSSLELGDSALYFCASSVAGLDYGYTFGSGTRLTVV.

The CDR3: CASSTRRDEQFF. CDR3 DNA: TGTGCCAGTAGTACCCGTCGGGATGAGCAGTTCTTC. The rearrangement joins TRBV19 to TRBJ2-1; unclear D gene. V lost 4 bases, J lost 8 bases, and 9 bases lay in between. Looked up from germline, CDR1 is LNHDA and CDR2 is SQIVND (reference sequence). The CDR3 runs 12 residues.

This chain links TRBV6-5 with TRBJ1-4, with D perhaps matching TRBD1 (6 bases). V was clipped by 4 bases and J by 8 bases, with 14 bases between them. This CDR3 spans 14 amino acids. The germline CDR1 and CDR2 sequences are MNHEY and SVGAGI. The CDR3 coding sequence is TGTGCCAGCAGTTCGACAGCGAGGGGGGAAAAACTGTTTTTT. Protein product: CASSSTARGEKLFF.

This CDR3 reads CASGRGFSYEQYF. DNA of the CDR3: TGTGCCAGCGGGCGGGGCTTCTCCTACGAGCAGTACTTC. The J gene is TRBJ2-7, the V gene TRBV7-6; perhaps TRBD2 as D (6 bases). There are 13 residues in the CDR3. Trimming left V 8 bases short and J 0 bases short, with 11 bases between. Germline V gene data show CDR1 as SGHVS and CDR2 as FNYEAQ.

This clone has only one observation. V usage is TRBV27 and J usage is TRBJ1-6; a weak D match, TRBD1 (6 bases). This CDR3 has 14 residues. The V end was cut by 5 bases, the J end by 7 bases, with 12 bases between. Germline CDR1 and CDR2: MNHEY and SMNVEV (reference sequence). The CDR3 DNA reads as TGTGCCAGCAGTGTCGGGACACAAAATTCACCCCTCCACTTT. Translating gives CASSVGTQNSPLHF.

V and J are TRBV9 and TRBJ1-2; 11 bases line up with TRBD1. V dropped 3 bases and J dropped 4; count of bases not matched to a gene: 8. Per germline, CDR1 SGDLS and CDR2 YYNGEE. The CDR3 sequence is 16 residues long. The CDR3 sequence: CASSADPGQGGYGYTF. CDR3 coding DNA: TGTGCCAGCAGCGCGGATCCGGGACAGGGGGGCTATGGCTACACCTTC.

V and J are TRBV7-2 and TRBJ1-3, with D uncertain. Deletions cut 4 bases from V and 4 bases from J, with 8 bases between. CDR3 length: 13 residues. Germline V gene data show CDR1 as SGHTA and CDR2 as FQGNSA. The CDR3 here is CASSSQTGNTIYF. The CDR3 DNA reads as TGTGCCAGCAGCTCGCAGACAGGAAACACCATATATTTT.

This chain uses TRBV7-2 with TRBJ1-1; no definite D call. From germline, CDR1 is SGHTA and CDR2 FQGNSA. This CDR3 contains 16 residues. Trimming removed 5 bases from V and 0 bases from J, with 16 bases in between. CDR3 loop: CASSRHHEAMNTEAFF. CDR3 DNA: TGTGCCAGCAGCCGTCATCACGAGGCAATGAACACTGAAGCTTTCTTT. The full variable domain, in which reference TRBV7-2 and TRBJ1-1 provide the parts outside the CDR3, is GAGVSQSPSNKVTEKGKDVELRCDPISGHTALYWYRQSLGQGLEFLIYFQGNSAPDKSGLPSDRFSAERTGGSVSTLTIQRTQQEDSAVYLCASSRHHEAMNTEAFFGQGTRLTVV.

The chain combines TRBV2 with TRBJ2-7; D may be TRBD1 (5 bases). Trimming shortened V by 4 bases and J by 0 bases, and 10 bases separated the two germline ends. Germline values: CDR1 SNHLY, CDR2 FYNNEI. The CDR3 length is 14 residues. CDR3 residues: CASSGQLSSYEQYF. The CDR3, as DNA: TGTGCCAGCAGTGGACAGTTAAGCTCCTACGAGCAGTACTTC.

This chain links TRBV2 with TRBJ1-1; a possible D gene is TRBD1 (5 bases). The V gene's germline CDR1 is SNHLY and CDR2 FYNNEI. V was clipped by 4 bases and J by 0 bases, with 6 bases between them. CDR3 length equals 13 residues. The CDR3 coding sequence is TGTGCCAGCAGTGTACAGGTGAACACTGAAGCTTTCTTT. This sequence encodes CASSVQVNTEAFF.

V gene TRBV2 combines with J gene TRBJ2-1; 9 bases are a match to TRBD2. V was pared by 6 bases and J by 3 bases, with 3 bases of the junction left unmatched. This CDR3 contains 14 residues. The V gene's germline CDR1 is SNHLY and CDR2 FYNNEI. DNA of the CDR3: TGTGCCAGCAGAGTAGCGGGGGTCTACAATGAGCAGTTCTTC. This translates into CASRVAGVYNEQFF.

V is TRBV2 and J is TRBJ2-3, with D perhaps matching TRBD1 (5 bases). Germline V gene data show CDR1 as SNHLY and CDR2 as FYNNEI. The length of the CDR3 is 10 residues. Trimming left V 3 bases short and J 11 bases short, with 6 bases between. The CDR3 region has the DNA TGTGCCAGCAGTGACGGACAGCAGTATTTT. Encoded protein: CASSDGQQYF.

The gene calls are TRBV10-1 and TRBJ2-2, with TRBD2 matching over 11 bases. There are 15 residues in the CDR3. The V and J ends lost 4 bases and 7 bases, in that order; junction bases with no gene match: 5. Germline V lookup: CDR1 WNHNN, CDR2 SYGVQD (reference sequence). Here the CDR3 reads CASSGLAGMNGELFF. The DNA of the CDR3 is TGCGCCAGCAGTGGACTAGCGGGGATGAACGGGGAGCTGTTTTTT.

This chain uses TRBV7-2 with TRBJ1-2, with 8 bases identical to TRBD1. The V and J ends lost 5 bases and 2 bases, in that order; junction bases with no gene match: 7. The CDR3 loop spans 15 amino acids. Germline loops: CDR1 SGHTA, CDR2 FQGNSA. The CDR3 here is CASSPQGAQNYGYTF. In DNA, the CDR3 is TGTGCCAGCAGCCCGCAGGGGGCGCAAAACTATGGCTACACCTTC.

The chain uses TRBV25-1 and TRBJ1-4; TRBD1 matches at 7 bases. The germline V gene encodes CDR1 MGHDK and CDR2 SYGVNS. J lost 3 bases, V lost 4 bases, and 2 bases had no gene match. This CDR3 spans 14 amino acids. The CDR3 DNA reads TGTGCCAGCAGTGGACAGGGACCTAATGAAAAACTGTTTTTT. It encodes CASSGQGPNEKLFF.

In DNA form, the CDR3 reads TGTGCCATCAGCTCAAGGGGGCTTCAAGAGACCCAGTACTTC. Its translation is CAISSRGLQETQYF. V gene TRBV10-3 combines with J gene TRBJ2-5, with TRBD1 matching 7 bases. The CDR3 spans 14 residues. The V gene end was trimmed by 6 bases and the J gene end by 2 bases; junction bases not matched to a gene: 6. The germline CDR1 and CDR2 sequences are ENHRY and SYGVKD.

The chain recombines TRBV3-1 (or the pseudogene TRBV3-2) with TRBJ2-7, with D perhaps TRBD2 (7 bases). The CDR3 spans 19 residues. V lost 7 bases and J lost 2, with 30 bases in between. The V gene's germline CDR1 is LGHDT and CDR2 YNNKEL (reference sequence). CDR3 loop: CASIPTLGAGTGGPYEQYF. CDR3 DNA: TGTGCCAGCATACCTACTTTAGGGGCGGGAACGGGGGGCCCCTACGAGCAGTACTTC.

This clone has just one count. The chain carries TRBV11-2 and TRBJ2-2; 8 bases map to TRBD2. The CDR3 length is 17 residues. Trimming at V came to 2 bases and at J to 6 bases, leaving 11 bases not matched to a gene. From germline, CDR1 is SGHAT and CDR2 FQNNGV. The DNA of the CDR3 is TGTGCCAGCAGCTTAAGAACCGGGACTAGTTATTCCGGGGAGCTGTTTTTT. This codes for CASSLRTGTSYSGELFF.

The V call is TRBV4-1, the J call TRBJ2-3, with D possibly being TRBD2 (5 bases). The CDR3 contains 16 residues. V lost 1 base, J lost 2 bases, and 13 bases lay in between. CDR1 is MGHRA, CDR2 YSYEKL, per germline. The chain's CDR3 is CASSQVAGLNTDTQYF. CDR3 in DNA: TGCGCCAGCAGCCAAGTCGCGGGCTTAAACACAGATACGCAGTATTTT.

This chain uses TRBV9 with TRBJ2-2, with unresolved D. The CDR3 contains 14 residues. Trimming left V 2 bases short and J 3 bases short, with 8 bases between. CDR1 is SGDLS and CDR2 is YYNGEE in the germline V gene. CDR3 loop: CASSVETYTGELFF. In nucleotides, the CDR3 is TGTGCCAGCAGCGTGGAGACTTACACCGGGGAGCTGTTTTTT.

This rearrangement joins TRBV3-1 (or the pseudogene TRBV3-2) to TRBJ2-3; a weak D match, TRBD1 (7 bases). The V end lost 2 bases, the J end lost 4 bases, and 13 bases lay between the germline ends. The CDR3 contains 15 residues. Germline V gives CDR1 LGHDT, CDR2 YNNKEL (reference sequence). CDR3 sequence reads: CASSQPQGGADTQYF. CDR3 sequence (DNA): TGTGCCAGCAGCCAACCCCAGGGGGGTGCAGATACGCAGTATTTT.

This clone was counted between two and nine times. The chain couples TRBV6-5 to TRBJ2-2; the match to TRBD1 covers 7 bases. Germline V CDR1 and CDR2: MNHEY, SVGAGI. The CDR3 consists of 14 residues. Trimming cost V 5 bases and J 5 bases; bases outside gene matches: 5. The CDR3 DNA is TGTGCCAGCAGTAGCCACAGGGGTACCGGGGAGCTGTTTTTT. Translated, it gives CASSSHRGTGELFF.

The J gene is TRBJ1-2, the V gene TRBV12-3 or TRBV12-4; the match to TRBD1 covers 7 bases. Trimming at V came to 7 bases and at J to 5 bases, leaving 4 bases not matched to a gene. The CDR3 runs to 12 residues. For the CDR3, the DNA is TGTGCCAGCACCCCGACAGGGTATGGCTACACCTTC. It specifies CASTPTGYGYTF.

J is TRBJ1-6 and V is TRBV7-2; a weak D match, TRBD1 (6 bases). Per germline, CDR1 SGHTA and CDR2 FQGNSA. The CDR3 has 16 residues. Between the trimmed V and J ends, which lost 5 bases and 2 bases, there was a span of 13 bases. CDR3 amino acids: CASSNYRDTYNSPLHF. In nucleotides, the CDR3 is TGTGCCAGCAGCAACTACCGGGACACCTATAATTCACCCCTCCACTTT.